This T cell receptor beta chain was identified in a study of shared clonotypes between healthy human individuals. General observations from the study: Generation probabilities of non-shared clonotypes were lower (relative to those shared by all four donors). For naive CD4 cells, roughly 5% of clonotypes were shared across a handful of donors.

Naive CD8 populations comprised CD45RO-negative cells positively selected for CCR7, excluding terminally differentiated effector memory CD45RA+ cells. Points on this clone: Its specificity is not known.

Every subset had its genomic DNA shared out evenly among several immunoSEQ plates. In the original processing: ImmunoSEQ gave junction-only sequences without quality scores, so filtering differed. Only in-frame clones appear in the TCRdb table, and some are missing; sequencing was by immunoSEQ multiplex PCR. V, J and clone size were drawn from that table, and D and trimming were deduced from the DNA. The sample yields roughly 770,000 clones, approximately 97% seen once. The CDR3 spans 18 residues. The receptor's source is a man aged 25-40 years in good health. The material sequenced was naive CD8+ T cells sorted from blood. The chain links TRBV21-1 to TRBJ2-1; the table assigns TRBD2, which was not confirmed against the DNA. TRBV21-1 corresponds to a pseudogene. CDR3 coding DNA: TGTGCCAGCAGCAAAGACGCCTTCACTAGCGGGAGGGTACATGAGCAGTTCTTC. Its translation is CASSKDAFTSGRVHEQFF.